The T cell receptor (beta chain) under discussion was sequenced for a study of OX40 agonist ivuxolimab in advanced cancers. About the study as a whole: Ivuxolimab was an agonistic, fully human IgG2 monoclonal antibody directed against OX40 (CD134), a costimulatory receptor. Intravenous ivuxolimab was administered to patients every 2 weeks at six dose levels: 0.01, 0.1, 0.3, 1.5, 3 and 10 mg/kg. Among the approximately 50 dose-escalation patients, around 20 had hepatocellular carcinoma, about 15 melanoma, 9 renal cell carcinoma and 9 head and neck cancer. The dose-escalation cohort was roughly 87% male with a mean age of approximately 59 years, ranging from roughly 23 to 79. Patients were allowed to have had prior anti-PD-1, anti-PD-L1 or anti-CTLA-4 therapy, and around 40% of the dose-escalation patients had previously received checkpoint inhibitors. Three dose-escalation patients achieved partial responses, one with hepatocellular carcinoma and two with cutaneous melanoma. The purpose of peripheral TCRbeta sequencing was to test whether ivuxolimab changed TCR sequence diversity and led to clonal T-cell expansion. The monotherapy dose-escalation portion (N of about 50 patients) of the phase I ivuxolimab trial is reported in the paper. General study outcomes and caveats: After ivuxolimab, CD8+ T cells had more expanded clones than CD4+ T cells on average. Antigen specificity was not determined for the clonally expanded peripheral T cells. Low levels of normalized T-cell clonal expansion were also seen in some patients who did not respond. At doses of 0.1 to 3.0 mg/kg, clonal expansion of both CD4+ and CD8+ T cells in blood was seen between baseline and week 6. In partial responders in the 0.1-3.0 mg/kg groups, normalized peripheral clonal expansion was found to be among the lowest, especially among CD8+ T cells.

Genomic DNA was extracted from sorted cells for sequencing of the TCRbeta CDR3 region. The immunoSEQ Assay was used to sequence the TCRbeta CDR3 regions. TCRdb re-hosts the immuneACCESS table, in-frame sequences only. Its copies lack some clones; in the studies checked, an unresolved V gene accounts for under half of them, and the cause for the rest is not known. The sample records about 79,000 clones, about 92% of which are singletons. About 0.35% of the sample goes to the ten largest clones. On this clone itself: It has no known antigen specificity. A clone one base away is much larger, so this may be a read error.

Patients with autoimmune disease history or receiving systemic immunosuppression were excluded from the trial. In every dose cohort, peripheral blood was drawn for TCR sequencing at baseline, cycle 4 day 1, and cycle 7 day 1. Samples came from an open-label, multicenter, first-in-human phase I dose-escalation trial of ivuxolimab. Adults with locally advanced or metastatic melanoma, renal cell carcinoma, hepatocellular carcinoma or head and neck squamous cell carcinoma were enrolled in the trial. Before TCR sequencing, CD4+ T cells and CD8+ T cells from peripheral blood were sorted into separate populations. The source is an adult with an advanced solid tumor such as melanoma, head and neck, liver or kidney cancer. This sample comprised CD4+ or CD8+ T cells sorted from blood, obtained in a trial of the OX40 agonist ivuxolimab.

The CDR3 here reads CASSLDRNTEAFF. The DNA sequence is as follows: TGTGCCAGCAGCCTGGACAGGAACACTGAAGCTTTCTTT. Rearrangement joined TRBV5-4 to TRBJ1-1; a weak D assignment points to TRBD1 (6 bases agree). Cut back by 4 bases and 1 base, the V and J ends lie 8 bases apart. Spanning cysteine to phenylalanine, the CDR3 consists of 13 amino acids. The entry retains the CDR3 DNA only, 39 bases that are in frame from base 1. The germline V gene (reference sequence) provides CDR1 SGHNT and CDR2 YYREEE.